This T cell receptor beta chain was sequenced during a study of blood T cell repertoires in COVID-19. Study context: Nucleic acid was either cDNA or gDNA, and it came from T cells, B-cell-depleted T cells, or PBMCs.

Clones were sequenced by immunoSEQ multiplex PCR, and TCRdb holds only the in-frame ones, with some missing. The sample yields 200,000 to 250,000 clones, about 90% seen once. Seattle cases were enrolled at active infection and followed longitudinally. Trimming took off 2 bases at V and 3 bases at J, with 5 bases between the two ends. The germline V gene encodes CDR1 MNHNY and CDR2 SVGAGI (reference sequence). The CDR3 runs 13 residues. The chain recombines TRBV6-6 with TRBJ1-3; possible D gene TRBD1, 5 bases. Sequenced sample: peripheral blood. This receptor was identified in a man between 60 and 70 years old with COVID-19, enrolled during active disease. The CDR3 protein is CASSYDSGNTIYF. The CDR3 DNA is TGTGCCAGCAGTTACGACAGTGGAAACACCATATATTTT.